This T cell receptor beta chain was found in a study of cytomegalovirus exposure and HLA in healthy donors. This clone was seen a few times. The PCR was carried out with 60 Vbeta primers and 13 Jbeta primers. Clones were read by immunoSEQ multiplex PCR, and TCRdb kept only the in-frame ones, dropping some. The sample yields some 170,000 clones, 60% to 80% seen once. This receptor was identified in a man aged 18 to 29 in good health and CMV-seropositive. Sequencing input: PBMCs.

The CDR3: CASSEGTGTYLNYGYTF. CDR3 bases: TGTGCCAGCAGCGAGGGGACAGGGACTTACCTTAACTATGGCTACACCTTC. The V gene is TRBV9, the J gene TRBJ1-2; TRBD1 agrees at 9 bases. This CDR3 has 17 residues. Germline CDR1 is SGDLS and CDR2 is YYNGEE. The junction had 10 bases not matched to a gene; V was cut back by 3 bases and J by 1 base.